This entry concerns a single TCR beta chain. Its target is not known. CDR3 size: 13 residues. Germline V gene sequence: CDR1 SNHLY, CDR2 FYNNEI. Deletions cut 7 bases from V and 9 bases from J, with 19 bases between. This sample was included in a study of cytomegalovirus exposure and HLA in healthy donors. Study-level points and caveats: When a later analysis compared HLA-associated TCR beta chains with equally common others, the HLA-associated chains turned out to be more clonally expanded and to have lower generation probabilities. Sequencing had likely introduced a cluster of highly shared sequence variants as an artifact.

Both 60 Vbeta primers and 13 Jbeta primers went into the PCR. Assay: immunoSEQ multiplex PCR; the TCRdb copy retains only in-frame clones and omits some. The table lists about 200,000 clones, 70% to 80% of them singletons. The sequenced sample consisted of PBMCs. The J gene is TRBJ2-7, the V gene TRBV2; a weak D match, TRBD2 (5 bases). The sequence came from a man aged 35-49 years in good health and CMV-seronegative. This CDR3 is CASNRDPVEGQYF. CDR3 in DNA: TGTGCCAGCAACCGAGACCCCGTTGAGGGGCAGTACTTC. The variable domain in full, completed from reference TRBV2 and TRBJ2-7, reads EPEVTQTPSHQVTQMGQEVILRCVPISNHLYFYWYRQILGQKVEFLVSFYNNEISEKSEIFDDQFSVERPDGSNFTLKIRSTKLEDSAMYFCASNRDPVEGQYFGPGTRLTVT.